Listed below are T cell receptor beta chains from one sample, sequenced in a study of tumor and adjacent non-tumor tissue in lung cancer. TCRdb reprocessed the multiplex PCR reads with MiXCR, giving one entry per CDR3 protein. The table has about 75,000 distinct CDR3 sequences, roughly 70% seen once; the top ten hold around a quarter. Sequencing input: distant non-tumor lung tissue. The receptors here all came from a woman in her 50s with non-small cell lung cancer. Both conserved end residues are trimmed from each CDR3.

j_call: TRBJ2-6
v_call: TRBV6-7
cdr3_aa: ISSYREKKGTNVLT

j_call: TRBJ2-1
v_call: TRBV20-1
cdr3_aa: SVRSRLGGFNEQF

j_call: TRBJ2-7
v_call: TRBV20-1
cdr3_aa: NATRRGASSYEQY

j_call: TRBJ2-1
v_call: TRBV20-1
cdr3_aa: SASGKTSYNERF

j_call: TRBJ2-3
v_call: TRBV28
cdr3_aa: ASSSQVTDTQY

j_call: TRBJ1-1
v_call: TRBV14
cdr3_aa: ASREDWNTEAF

j_call: TRBJ2-2
v_call: TRBV29-1
cdr3_aa: SVVLLAGGVGELI

j_call: TRBJ2-3
v_call: TRBV11-1
cdr3_aa: ASSIAPGVDTQY

j_call: TRBJ1-5
v_call: TRBV29-1
cdr3_aa: SVADRGRFNAQH

j_call: TRBJ1-1
v_call: TRBV28
cdr3_aa: ASSSIDRGPQNTEAF

j_call: TRBJ2-1
v_call: TRBV11-1
cdr3_aa: AGSIPPLDEQF

j_call: TRBJ2-5
v_call: TRBV29-1
cdr3_aa: CVAVNSGRVVETRY

j_call: TRBJ2-3
v_call: TRBV11-2
cdr3_aa: ASNLDRRQTNTQY

j_call: TRBJ2-1
v_call: TRBV28
cdr3_aa: ASSFWLAGGPYEQF

j_call: TRBJ1-2
v_call: TRBV6-4
cdr3_aa: ASRDDRLEGYT